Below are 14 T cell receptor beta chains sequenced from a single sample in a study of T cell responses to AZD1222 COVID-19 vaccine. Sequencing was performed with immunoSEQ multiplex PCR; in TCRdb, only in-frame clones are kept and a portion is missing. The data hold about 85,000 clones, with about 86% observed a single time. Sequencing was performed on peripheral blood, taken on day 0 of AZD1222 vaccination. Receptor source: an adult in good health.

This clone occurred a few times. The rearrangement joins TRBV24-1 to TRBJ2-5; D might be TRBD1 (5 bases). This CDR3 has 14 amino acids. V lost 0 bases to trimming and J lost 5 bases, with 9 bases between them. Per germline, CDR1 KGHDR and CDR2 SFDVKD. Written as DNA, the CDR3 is TGTGCCACCAGTGATTTGAGGGGTTCGGAGACCCAGTACTTC. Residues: CATSDLRGSETQYF.

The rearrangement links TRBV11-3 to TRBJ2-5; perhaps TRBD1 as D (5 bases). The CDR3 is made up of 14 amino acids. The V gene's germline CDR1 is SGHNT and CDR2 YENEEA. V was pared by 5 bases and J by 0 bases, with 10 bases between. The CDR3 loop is CASSPRQNQETQYF. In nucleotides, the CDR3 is TGTGCCAGCAGCCCCAGACAGAACCAAGAGACCCAGTACTTC.

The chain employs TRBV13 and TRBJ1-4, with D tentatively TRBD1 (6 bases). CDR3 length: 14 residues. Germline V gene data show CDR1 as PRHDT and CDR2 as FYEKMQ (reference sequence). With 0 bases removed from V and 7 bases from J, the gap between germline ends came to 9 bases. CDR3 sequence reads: CASSLGAGAEKLFF. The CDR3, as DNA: TGTGCCAGCAGCTTAGGAGCAGGGGCTGAAAAACTGTTTTTT. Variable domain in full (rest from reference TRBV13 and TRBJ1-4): AAGVIQSPRHLIKEKRETATLKCYPIPRHDTVYWYQQGPGQDPQFLISFYEKMQSDKGSIPDRFSAQQFSDYHSELNMSSLELGDSALYFCASSLGAGAEKLFFGSGTQLSVL.

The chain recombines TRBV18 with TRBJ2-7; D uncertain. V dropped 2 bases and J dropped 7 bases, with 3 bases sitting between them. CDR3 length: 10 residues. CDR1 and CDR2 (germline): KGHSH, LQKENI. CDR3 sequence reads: CASSPGEQYF. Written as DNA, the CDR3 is TGTGCCAGCTCACCAGGAGAGCAGTACTTC.

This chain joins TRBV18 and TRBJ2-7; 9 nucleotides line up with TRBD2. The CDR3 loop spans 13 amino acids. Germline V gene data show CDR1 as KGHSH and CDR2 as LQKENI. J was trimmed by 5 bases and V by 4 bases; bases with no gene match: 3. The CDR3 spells CASSRREGHEQYF. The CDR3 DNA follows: TGTGCCAGCTCACGGCGGGAGGGCCACGAGCAGTACTTC.

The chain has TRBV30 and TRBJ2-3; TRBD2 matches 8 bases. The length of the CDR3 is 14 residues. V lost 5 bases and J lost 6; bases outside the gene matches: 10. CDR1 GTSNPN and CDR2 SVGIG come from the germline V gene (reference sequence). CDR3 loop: CAWGPGGPMDTQYF. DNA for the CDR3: TGTGCCTGGGGGCCGGGGGGGCCAATGGATACGCAGTATTTT.

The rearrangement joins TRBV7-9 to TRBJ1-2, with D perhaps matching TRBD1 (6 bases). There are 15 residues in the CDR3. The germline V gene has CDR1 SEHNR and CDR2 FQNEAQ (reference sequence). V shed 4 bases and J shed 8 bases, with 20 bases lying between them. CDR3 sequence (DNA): TGTGCCAGCAGCTCTCAAAGGGGGTCGAGCGAAGGCTACACCTTC. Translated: CASSSQRGSSEGYTF.

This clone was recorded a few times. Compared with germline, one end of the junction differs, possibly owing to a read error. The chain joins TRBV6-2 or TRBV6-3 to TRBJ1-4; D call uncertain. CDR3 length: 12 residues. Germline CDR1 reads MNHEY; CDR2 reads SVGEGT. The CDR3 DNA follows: TGTGCCAGCAGCTGGACTAAAGAAAAACTGTTTTTT. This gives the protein CASSWTKEKLFF.

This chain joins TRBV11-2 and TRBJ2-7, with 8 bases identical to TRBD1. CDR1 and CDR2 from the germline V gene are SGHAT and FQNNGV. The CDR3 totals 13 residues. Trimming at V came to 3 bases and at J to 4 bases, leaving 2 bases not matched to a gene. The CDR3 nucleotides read TGTGCCAGCAGCTTGGGACAGGTTTACGAGCAGTACTTC. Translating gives CASSLGQVYEQYF. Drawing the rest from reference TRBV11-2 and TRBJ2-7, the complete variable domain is EAGVAQSPRYKIIEKRQSVAFWCNPISGHATLYWYQQILGQGPKLLIQFQNNGVVDDSQLPKDRFSAERLKGVDSTLKIQPAKLEDSAVYLCASSLGQVYEQYFGPGTRLTVT.

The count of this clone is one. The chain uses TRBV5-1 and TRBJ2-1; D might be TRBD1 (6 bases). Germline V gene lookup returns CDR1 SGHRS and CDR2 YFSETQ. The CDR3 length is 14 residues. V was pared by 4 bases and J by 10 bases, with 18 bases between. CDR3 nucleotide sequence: TGCGCCAGCAGCAAGGACACGGGACAACGGGAGCAGTTCTTC. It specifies CASSKDTGQREQFF.

CDR3 sequence reads: CASSWGTGGRNQPQHF. The CDR3 coding sequence is TGTGCCAGCAGTTGGGGGACAGGGGGCCGGAATCAGCCCCAGCATTTT. This sequence joins TRBV6-5 and TRBJ1-5; 12 nucleotides match TRBD1. Looked up from germline, CDR1 is MNHEY and CDR2 is SVGAGI. This CDR3 is 16 amino acids long. Germline trimming cut 4 bases from V and 4 bases from J; bases unmatched to any gene: 5.

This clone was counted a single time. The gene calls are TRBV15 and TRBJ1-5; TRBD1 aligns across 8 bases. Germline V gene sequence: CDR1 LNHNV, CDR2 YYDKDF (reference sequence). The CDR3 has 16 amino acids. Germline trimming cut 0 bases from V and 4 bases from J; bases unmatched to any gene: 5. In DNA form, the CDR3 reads TGTGCCACCAGCAGAGATCGAGGGACAGGTAATCAGCCCCAGCATTTT. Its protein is CATSRDRGTGNQPQHF.

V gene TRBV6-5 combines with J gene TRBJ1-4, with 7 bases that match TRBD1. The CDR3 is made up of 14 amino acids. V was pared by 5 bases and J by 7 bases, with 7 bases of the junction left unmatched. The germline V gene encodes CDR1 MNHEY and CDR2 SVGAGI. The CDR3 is CASSNRGSSEKLFF. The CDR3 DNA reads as TGTGCCAGCAGTAACAGGGGTAGCAGTGAAAAACTGTTTTTT.

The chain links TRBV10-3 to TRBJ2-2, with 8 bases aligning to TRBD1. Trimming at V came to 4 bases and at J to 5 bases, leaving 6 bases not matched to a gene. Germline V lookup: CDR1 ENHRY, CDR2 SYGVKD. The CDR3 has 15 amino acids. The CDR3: CAISGGTGPTGELFF. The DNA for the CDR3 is TGTGCCATCAGTGGGGGGACAGGTCCTACCGGGGAGCTGTTTTTT.